Following are 28 T cell receptor beta chains from one sample sequenced in a study of cytomegalovirus exposure and HLA in healthy donors. 13 Jbeta primers and 60 Vbeta primers were used for the PCR. Sequencing used immunoSEQ multiplex PCR; TCRdb keeps in-frame clones, though not all of them. There are around 130,000 clones in the sample; over 60% occur only once, and 5.8% lies in the top ten. The sample taken for sequencing was PBMCs. The receptor set was obtained from a man aged 18 to 29 in good health and CMV-seropositive.

Written as DNA, the CDR3 is TGTGCCAGCAGCCTCTCTGGACAGGGGGTTGATGAGCAGTACTTC. Its translation: CASSLSGQGVDEQYF. The chain employs TRBV27 and TRBJ2-7; 10 bases match TRBD1. Unmatched junction bases numbered 12, after V lost 6 bases and J lost 7 bases. The CDR3 spans 15 residues. Germline-derived CDR1 and CDR2 are MNHEY and SMNVEV (reference sequence).

This clone was counted a single time. The rearrangement links TRBV25-1 to TRBJ2-1; no clear D. V dropped 7 bases and J dropped 2 bases, with 3 bases sitting between them. Per germline, CDR1 MGHDK and CDR2 SYGVNS. The CDR3 is 11 residues long. Here the CDR3 reads CASTAYNEQFF. Here the CDR3 DNA reads TGTGCCAGCACGGCCTACAATGAGCAGTTCTTC. Based on the CDR3 plus reference TRBV25-1 and TRBJ2-1, the full variable domain is EADIYQTPRYLVIGTGKKITLECSQTMGHDKMYWYQQDPGMELHLIHYSYGVNSTEKGDLSSESTVSRIRTEHFPLTLESARPSHTSQYLCASTAYNEQFFGPGTRLTVL.

Written as DNA, the CDR3 is TGTGCCAGCAGCCCGATTTTCCTCTACTACGAGCAGTACTTC. Translation: CASSPIFLYYEQYF. The chain joins TRBV9 to TRBJ2-7; D gene unclear. CDR1 SGDLS and CDR2 YYNGEE come from the germline V gene. CDR3 length equals 14 residues. V lost 4 bases and J lost 3, with 14 bases in between.

The V call is TRBV30, the J call TRBJ2-7; 7 positions agree with TRBD1. The CDR3 sequence is 12 residues long. V was clipped by 7 bases and J by 2 bases; unmatched bases: 5. From germline, CDR1 is GTSNPN and CDR2 SVGIG (reference sequence). The CDR3 spells CALKGATYEQYF. The CDR3 DNA follows: TGTGCCTTAAAGGGGGCTACCTACGAGCAGTACTTC.

The genes are TRBV4-1 and TRBJ2-7, with TRBD1 identical over 10 bases. Germline V lookup: CDR1 MGHRA, CDR2 YSYEKL. This CDR3 has 16 residues. The junction had 6 bases not matched to a gene; V was cut back by 1 base and J by 3 bases. CDR3 residues: CASSQVGQGLSYEQYF. CDR3 nucleotide sequence: TGCGCCAGCAGCCAAGTGGGACAGGGGTTGAGCTACGAGCAGTACTTC.

The J gene is TRBJ2-7, the V gene TRBV2; 7 bases fit TRBD1. Per the germline V gene, CDR1 is SNHLY and CDR2 is FYNNEI. This CDR3 comprises 11 residues. Trimming took 7 bases from V and 6 from J; bases not matched to a gene: 3. The CDR3 DNA follows: TGTGCCAGCACAGGGGGAGTCGAGCAGTACTTC. This encodes CASTGGVEQYF.

This clone appeared once. V gene TRBV6-1 combines with J gene TRBJ2-3; 8 positions match TRBD1. Germline trimming cut 5 bases from V and 9 bases from J; bases unmatched to any gene: 7. Germline V gene sequence: CDR1 MNHNS, CDR2 SASEGT. This CDR3 spans 13 amino acids. The CDR3 coding sequence is TGTGCCAGCAGTCCCGACAGGGGTGAAACGCAGTATTTT. Its translation is CASSPDRGETQYF.

The J gene is TRBJ2-7, the V gene TRBV6-5; tentatively, D is TRBD1 (6 bases). In germline, CDR1 is MNHEY, CDR2 SVGAGI. Trimming pared 5 bases from V and 0 bases from J, leaving 11 bases between. CDR3 length: 14 amino acids. CDR3 protein: CASSTGSFSYEQYF. The DNA of the CDR3 is TGTGCCAGCAGTACAGGGTCCTTCTCCTACGAGCAGTACTTC.

The gene calls are TRBV7-9 and TRBJ2-4; the match to TRBD1 covers 9 bases. The CDR3 runs 17 residues. J lost 5 bases, V lost 6 bases, and 14 bases had no gene match. Germline V lookup: CDR1 SEHNR, CDR2 FQNEAQ (reference sequence). The DNA for the CDR3 is TGTGCCAGCAGTTCTAGGGCCCTACAGGGGGCGGAAAACATTCAGTACTTC. It codes for CASSSRALQGAENIQYF.

The chain uses TRBV5-1 and TRBJ2-7; possible D gene TRBD1, 6 bases. V was clipped by 1 base and J by 5 bases, with 13 bases between them. The CDR3 runs 14 residues. Germline V gene lookup returns CDR1 SGHRS and CDR2 YFSETQ. The CDR3: CASSLTGPLNEQYF. The CDR3, as DNA: TGCGCCAGCAGCTTGACAGGGCCGCTGAACGAGCAGTACTTC.

The rearrangement joins TRBV29-1 to TRBJ2-3, with 14 bases identical to TRBD2. Germline trimming cut 4 bases from V and 0 bases from J; bases unmatched to any gene: 3. The V gene's germline CDR1 is SQVTM and CDR2 ANQGSEA. The CDR3 contains 16 residues. The chain's CDR3 is CSVAGLAGGSTDTQYF. DNA of the CDR3: TGCAGCGTTGCTGGACTAGCGGGGGGCAGCACAGATACGCAGTATTTT.

The gene calls are TRBV7-2 and TRBJ1-1; TRBD1 matches 7 bases. Trimming at V came to 0 bases and at J to 4 bases, leaving 2 bases not matched to a gene. Germline V gives CDR1 SGHTA, CDR2 FQGNSA. This CDR3 region has 14 residues. CDR3 loop: CASSLATGITEAFF. The CDR3 DNA is TGTGCCAGCAGCTTAGCGACAGGGATCACTGAAGCTTTCTTT.

The chain carries TRBV7-9 and TRBJ1-4; D remains unclear. This CDR3 contains 12 residues. V was clipped by 1 base and J by 7 bases, with 4 bases between them. Germline CDR1 is SEHNR and CDR2 is FQNEAQ (reference sequence). CDR3 coding DNA: TGTGCCAGCAGCTTAGTCCGTGAAAAACTGTTTTTT. Protein product: CASSLVREKLFF.

This clone was seen a few times. The chain couples TRBV6-6 to TRBJ1-1, with D unresolved. V shed 8 bases and J shed 4 bases, with 14 bases lying between them. The CDR3 loop spans 13 amino acids. Germline CDR1 and CDR2: MNHNY and SVGAGI (reference sequence). The CDR3 DNA is TGTGCCAGCGGATCCGGGGTGGCCACTGAAGCTTTCTTT. Amino acid sequence: CASGSGVATEAFF.

The chain combines TRBV5-4 with TRBJ2-5, with TRBD1 matching over 7 bases. The CDR3 sequence is 13 residues long. The ends lost 4 bases at V and 5 bases at J; junction bases unmatched: 5. CDR1 SGHNT and CDR2 YYREEE come from the germline V gene (reference sequence). CDR3 region: CASSGEGAETQYF. For the CDR3, the DNA is TGTGCCAGCAGCGGCGAGGGGGCGGAGACCCAGTACTTC.

The chain recombines TRBV5-1 with TRBJ1-3; 9 bases match TRBD1. Trimming removed 5 bases from V and 2 bases from J; junction bases left unmatched: 8. The germline V gene has CDR1 SGHRS and CDR2 YFSETQ. The CDR3 has 16 residues. The CDR3 DNA follows: TGCGCCAGCAGTAACGCCGGGACAGGGCCTGGAAACACCATATATTTT. Encoded protein: CASSNAGTGPGNTIYF.

This clone has a single count. V usage is TRBV5-1 and J usage is TRBJ2-5, with D possibly being TRBD2 (6 bases). Trimming shortened V by 0 bases and J by 3 bases, and 12 bases separated the two germline ends. Germline V gives CDR1 SGHRS, CDR2 YFSETQ. This CDR3 region has 15 residues. As DNA, the CDR3 is TGCGCCAGCAGCTTGGGACTAGACCGAAAAGAGACCCAGTACTTC. Its translation is CASSLGLDRKETQYF.

Only a few counts were recorded for this clone. The V and J genes are TRBV9 and TRBJ1-2; 8 bases agree with TRBD1. Unmatched junction bases numbered 8, after V lost 0 bases and J lost 7 bases. The germline V gene encodes CDR1 SGDLS and CDR2 YYNGEE. The CDR3 covers 15 residues. CDR3 sequence reads: CASSVEAGGVGGYTF. CDR3 nucleotide sequence: TGTGCCAGCAGCGTAGAGGCAGGGGGCGTGGGTGGCTACACCTTC.

The chain joins TRBV13 to TRBJ1-1; D remains ambiguous. The V end was cut by 3 bases, the J end by 1 base, with 6 bases between. Looked up from germline, CDR1 is PRHDT and CDR2 is FYEKMQ (reference sequence). The CDR3 consists of 13 residues. For the CDR3, the DNA is TGTGCCAGCAGCTTCTCAGGGAACACTGAAGCTTTCTTT. The encoded protein is CASSFSGNTEAFF.

CDR3 sequence reads: CASSQTTGSTEQFF. The CDR3 bases are TGCGCCAGCAGCCAAACGACAGGGAGTACTGAGCAGTTCTTC. The J gene is TRBJ2-1, the V gene TRBV4-1, with 7 positions matching TRBD1. Per the germline V gene, CDR1 is MGHRA and CDR2 is YSYEKL. J was trimmed by 9 bases and V by 2 bases; bases with no gene match: 7. The CDR3 consists of 14 residues.

Turning to this clone: Germline is not matched at one junction end, which may reflect a read error. This chain links TRBV7-9 with TRBJ1-4, with 7 bases aligning to TRBD1. Germline V gene lookup returns CDR1 SEHNR and CDR2 FQNEAQ (reference sequence). The CDR3 spans 15 residues. CDR3 DNA: TGTTCCAGCAGCCCAAGACAGGGTCGGATTGAAAAACTGTTTTTT. As protein: CSSSPRQGRIEKLFF.

The CDR3 nucleotides read TGTGCCAGCAGTGAATCTCCCGGGAGCACAGATACGCAGTATTTT. Its protein is CASSESPGSTDTQYF. The chain combines TRBV6-4 with TRBJ2-3, with unresolved D. V was cut by 3 bases and J by 0 bases, with 10 bases left in between. From germline, CDR1 is MRHNA and CDR2 SNTAGT. The length of the CDR3 is 15 residues.

V and J are TRBV4-1 and TRBJ1-2; TRBD1 agrees at 11 bases. Germline V gene sequence: CDR1 MGHRA, CDR2 YSYEKL. The CDR3 extends over 15 amino acids. Trimming removed 3 bases from V and 5 bases from J; junction bases left unmatched: 5. CDR3 nucleotide sequence: TGCGCCAGCAGCCAGCCGGACAGGGGGCTTTATGGCTACACCTTC. This codes for CASSQPDRGLYGYTF.

In its sample, this clone was seen a few times. The V and J genes are TRBV28 and TRBJ2-7; no reliable D call. This CDR3 comprises 15 residues. CDR1 MDHEN and CDR2 SYDVKM come from the germline V gene. Trimming left V 3 bases short and J 2 bases short, with 14 bases between. The CDR3 is CASSFSTESPYEQYF. CDR3 nucleotides: TGTGCCAGCAGTTTTTCGACGGAGAGTCCCTACGAGCAGTACTTC. The complete variable domain, with remaining parts taken from reference TRBV28 and TRBJ2-7, reads DVKVTQSSRYLVKRTGEKVFLECVQDMDHENMFWYRQDPGLGLRLIYFSYDVKMKEKGDIPEGYSVSREKKERFSLILESASTNQTSMYLCASSFSTESPYEQYFGPGTRLTVT.

Only one count was recorded for this clone. CDR3 in amino acids: CASSDPLAVNTGELFF. For the CDR3, the DNA is TGTGCCAGCAGCGACCCCCTAGCGGTGAACACCGGGGAGCTGTTTTTT. The V call is TRBV9, the J call TRBJ2-2; 7 bases are a match to TRBD2. This CDR3 comprises 16 residues. Germline CDR1 is SGDLS and CDR2 is YYNGEE. V lost 3 bases, J lost 1 base, and 6 bases stayed unmatched.

This clone was seen just once. The chain uses TRBV27 and TRBJ2-2; TRBD2 aligns across 9 bases. This CDR3 is 17 amino acids long. CDR1 and CDR2 from the germline V gene are MNHEY and SMNVEV (reference sequence). The V gene end was trimmed by 3 bases and the J gene end by 4 bases; junction bases not matched to a gene: 9. CDR3 amino acids: CASSFGLAGDFTGELFF. CDR3 sequence (DNA): TGTGCCAGCAGTTTTGGGTTAGCGGGAGATTTCACCGGGGAGCTGTTTTTT.

V is TRBV11-3 and J is TRBJ2-1, with D perhaps TRBD1 (5 bases). Germline V lookup: CDR1 SGHNT, CDR2 YENEEA. The CDR3 is 15 amino acids. The germline V and J ends were trimmed by 1 base and 1 base, with 8 bases remaining between them. The CDR3 DNA follows: TGTGCCAGCAGCTTAGGTGACAGTTCCTACAATGAGCAGTTCTTC. Its translation: CASSLGDSSYNEQFF.

The chain carries TRBV5-8 and TRBJ1-6, with TRBD1 matching 7 bases. Trimming removed 10 bases from V and 6 bases from J; junction bases left unmatched: 4. The CDR3 extends over 12 amino acids. CDR1 and CDR2 from the germline V gene are SGHTS and YDEGEE. CDR3 DNA: TGTGCCCAAGGACAGGCTAATTCACCCCTCCACTTT. Translating it yields CAQGQANSPLHF. Full variable domain (rest looked up from reference TRBV5-8 and TRBJ1-6): EAGVTQSPTHLIKTRGQQATLRCSPISGHTSVYWYQQALGLGLQFLLWYDEGEERNRGNFPPRFSGRQFPNYSSELNVNALELEDSALYLCAQGQANSPLHFGNGTRLTVT.